Listed below are T cell receptor beta chains from one sample, sequenced in a study of blood T cell repertoires in COVID-19. The table came from immunoSEQ multiplex PCR; TCRdb's copy has only in-frame clones and leaves some out. The sample records about 97,000 clones, 75% to 95% being singletons. Material for sequencing was peripheral blood. All receptors come from a man aged 55 to 70 with acute or convalescent COVID-19. The CDR3 runs from the conserved cysteine through the conserved F or W. A D gene is named only where the DNA matches it firmly. Size values are once, few and many counts, or a class for expanded clones, and some rows have none.

abundance,d_gene,j_gene,v_gene,CDR3aa,CDR3nt
.,.,TRBJ1-1,TRBV7-9,CASSLQNTEAFF,TGTGCCAGCAGTTTACAGAACACTGAAGCTTTCTTT
many,.,TRBJ1-4,TRBV5-6,CASSLNAPGEKLFF,TGTGCCAGCAGCTTGAACGCCCCCGGTGAAAAACTGTTTTTT
.,.,TRBJ1-2,TRBV5-6,CASSLDDGWGGYGYTF,TGTGCCAGCAGCTTGGATGACGGTTGGGGGGGCTATGGCTACACCTTC
once,.,TRBJ1-1,TRBV7-9,CATVLTANTEAFF,TGTGCCACCGTTCTGACTGCGAACACTGAAGCTTTCTTT
.,.,TRBJ1-1,TRBV4-2,CASSQQQGNTEAFF,TGTGCCAGCAGCCAGCAACAGGGTAACACTGAAGCTTTCTTT
.,.,TRBJ1-5,TRBV19,CASSIEGATNQPQHF,TGTGCCAGTAGTATAGAGGGGGCCACGAACCAGCCCCAGCATTTT
.,.,TRBJ1-5,TRBV7-8,CASSLGMVYRAGSNQPQHF,TGTGCCAGCAGCTTAGGGATGGTTTATCGGGCAGGGAGCAATCAGCCCCAGCATTTT
.,TRBD2,TRBJ2-1,TRBV9,CASSPRLAGGYNEQFF,TGTGCCAGCAGCCCACGACTAGCGGGGGGGTACAATGAGCAGTTCTTC
.,.,TRBJ1-4,TRBV6-5,CASSYWREGGVEKLFF,TGTGCCAGCAGTTACTGGCGGGAGGGAGGCGTTGAAAAACTGTTTTTT
.,.,TRBJ2-5,TRBV19,CASSIWGEPQETQYF,TGTGCCAGTAGTATCTGGGGGGAACCCCAAGAGACCCAGTACTTC
once,TRBD1,TRBJ1-1,TRBV15,CATRARQGSSTEAFF,TGTGCCACCAGAGCGAGACAGGGGTCTTCTACTGAAGCTTTCTTT
.,TRBD1,TRBJ1-2,TRBV4-1,CASSHRQGEAPGYTF,TGCGCCAGCAGCCACCGACAGGGAGAGGCTCCAGGCTACACCTTC
once,.,TRBJ1-6,TRBV2,CATGGQTIHSPLHF,TGTGCCACCGGTGGACAGACCATTCATTCACCCCTCCACTTT
.,.,TRBJ2-7,TRBV5-1,CASQPGGGARYEQYF,TGCGCCAGCCAGCCGGGGGGCGGGGCCCGCTACGAGCAGTACTTC
.,TRBD2,TRBJ2-7,TRBV6-5,CASSYSSGGRGYEQYF,TGTGCCAGCAGTTACTCGTCGGGGGGTAGAGGCTACGAGCAGTACTTC
.,.,TRBJ1-6,TRBV6-5,CAPPGLESPLHF,TGTGCCCCCCCAGGGCTGGAGTCACCCCTCCACTTT
.,TRBD1,TRBJ1-6,TRBV3-1/TRBV3-2,CASSAGTGSSPLHF,TGTGCCAGCAGCGCTGGGACAGGGTCTTCACCCCTCCACTTT
once,TRBD1,TRBJ1-3,TRBV7-9,CASSLGVGGGNTIYF,TGTGCCAGCAGCTTAGGAGTAGGGGGCGGAAACACCATATATTTT
.,.,TRBJ2-1,TRBV6-2/TRBV6-3,CASSLEGSLSYNEQFF,TGTGCCAGCAGTCTGGAGGGTTCCCTCTCCTACAATGAGCAGTTCTTC
few,.,TRBJ2-5,TRBV30,CAWMTGWETQYF,TGTGCCTGGATGACGGGATGGGAGACCCAGTACTTC
.,TRBD2,TRBJ2-1,TRBV5-5,CASSLNGGAYDEQFF,TGTGCCAGCAGCCTGAACGGGGGGGCCTACGATGAGCAGTTCTTC
.,.,TRBJ2-1,TRBV3-1/TRBV3-2,CASSPLDNEQFF,TGTGCCAGCAGCCCTCTAGACAATGAGCAGTTCTTC
once,TRBD1,TRBJ1-2,TRBV27,CASSLTGGIMAYDGYTF,TGTGCCAGCAGTTTGACAGGGGGAATTATGGCTTATGATGGCTACACCTTC
few,TRBD1,TRBJ1-6,TRBV11-2,CASSLTGRSSYNSPLHF,TGTGCCAGCAGCCTGACAGGGAGAAGCTCCTATAATTCACCCCTCCACTTT
few,.,TRBJ1-5,TRBV18,CASSPGAGQPQHF,TGTGCCAGCTCACCTGGCGCGGGTCAGCCCCAGCATTTT
.,.,TRBJ1-1,TRBV20-1,CSARGNTEAFF,TGCAGTGCCCGGGGGAACACTGAAGCTTTCTTT
.,.,TRBJ1-2,TRBV19,CASSMGHREYGYTF,TGTGCCAGTAGTATGGGTCACCGGGAATATGGCTACACCTTC
.,.,TRBJ2-2,TRBV6-5,CASSSSRPGELFF,TGTGCCAGCAGCTCAAGCCGTCCCGGGGAGCTGTTTTTT
few,.,TRBJ1-5,TRBV19,CASNGGRGSNQPQHF,TGTGCCAGTAACGGGGGGCGCGGGAGCAATCAGCCCCAGCATTTT
.,TRBD1,TRBJ1-2,TRBV19,CASSINRGQLYGYTF,TGTGCCAGTAGTATCAACAGGGGGCAGCTCTATGGCTACACCTTC
.,.,TRBJ1-1,TRBV7-2,CASRLDSSTEAFF,TGTGCCAGCAGGTTAGACAGTTCCACTGAAGCTTTCTTT
.,.,TRBJ1-1,TRBV12-3/TRBV12-4,CASSPDREAFF,TGTGCCAGCAGCCCCGACAGGGAAGCTTTCTTT
.,.,TRBJ1-6,TRBV7-2,CASSPHRVRNSPLHF,TGTGCCAGCAGCCCCCACAGGGTTCGGAATTCACCCCTCCACTTT
.,.,TRBJ1-4,TRBV5-4,CASSPTEGLREKLFF,TGTGCCAGCAGCCCCACCGAGGGTCTACGGGAAAAACTGTTTTTT
.,TRBD1,TRBJ2-2,TRBV19,CASSPPQGQNTGELFF,TGTGCCAGTAGTCCGCCACAGGGGCAGAACACCGGGGAGCTGTTTTTT
.,.,TRBJ2-3,TRBV4-1,CASSQDQKGGTDTQYF,TGCGCCAGCAGCCAAGATCAAAAGGGAGGTACAGATACGCAGTATTTT
.,.,TRBJ1-2,TRBV19,CASSNNYGYTF,TGTGCCAGTAGCAATAACTATGGCTACACCTTC
.,TRBD1,TRBJ1-6,TRBV7-9,CASSQGQGGSSPLHF,TGTGCCAGCAGCCAAGGACAGGGGGGATCCTCACCCCTCCACTTT
.,TRBD1,TRBJ1-2,TRBV5-4,CASSLGGGANYGYTF,TGTGCCAGCAGCTTGGGAGGGGGCGCAAACTATGGCTACACCTTC
.,TRBD1,TRBJ1-1,TRBV29-1,CSAQPRRGLPVVYEAFF,TGCAGCGCCCAACCCCGTAGGGGGCTTCCTGTTGTCTATGAAGCTTTCTTT
.,TRBD1,TRBJ1-5,TRBV3-1/TRBV3-2,CASSHGDRDNQPQHF,TGTGCCAGCAGCCATGGGGACAGGGACAATCAGCCCCAGCATTTT
.,.,TRBJ1-2,TRBV5-1,CASSEAPRYYGYTF,TGCGCCAGCAGCGAGGCCCCCCGGTACTATGGCTACACCTTC
.,.,TRBJ2-3,TRBV27,CASSLIGHRQYF,TGTGCCAGCAGTTTAATCGGCCACAGGCAGTATTTT
once,TRBD1,TRBJ1-6,TRBV4-1,CASSQSGQMGRSPLHF,TGCGCCAGCAGCCAATCGGGACAGATGGGGCGTTCACCCCTCCACTTT
.,.,TRBJ1-1,TRBV27,CASSEVSGFEAFF,TGTGCCAGCAGTGAGGTCTCGGGTTTTGAAGCTTTCTTT
.,TRBD1,TRBJ1-2,TRBV30,CAWSGGQGYGYTF,TGTGCCTGGAGTGGGGGACAGGGATATGGCTACACCTTC
.,.,TRBJ1-2,TRBV9,CASSLQGTNYGYTF,TGTGCCAGCAGCCTTCAGGGCACTAACTATGGCTACACCTTC
.,.,TRBJ2-6,TRBV5-4,CASSLGHLSGANVLTF,TGTGCCAGCAGCTTGGGACACCTCTCTGGGGCCAACGTCCTGACTTTC
.,.,TRBJ1-5,TRBV12-5,CASGLRTRGNQPQHF,TGTGCTAGTGGTTTGAGGACCAGGGGCAATCAGCCCCAGCATTTT
.,TRBD2,TRBJ2-2,TRBV27,CASSLSPGTSNGELFF,TGTGCCAGCAGTTTATCCCCCGGGACTAGTAACGGGGAGCTGTTTTTT
.,TRBD1,TRBJ2-1,TRBV6-1,CASSEIKGTGFNEQFF,TGTGCCAGCAGTGAAATTAAGGGGACAGGGTTCAATGAGCAGTTCTTC
.,.,TRBJ1-6,TRBV27,CASSLQWGPPLHF,TGTGCCAGCAGTTTACAATGGGGGCCACCCCTCCACTTT
few,.,TRBJ1-1,TRBV10-1,CASNGGSNTEAFF,TGCGCCAGCAACGGGGGATCGAACACTGAAGCTTTCTTT
.,.,TRBJ1-1,TRBV5-1,CASSPSSVNTEAFF,TGCGCCAGCAGCCCGTCGAGTGTTAACACTGAAGCTTTCTTT
.,.,TRBJ1-5,TRBV27,CASRSLTVYSNQPQHF,TGTGCCAGCAGGTCCCTCACAGTCTATAGCAATCAGCCCCAGCATTTT
.,.,TRBJ1-1,TRBV29-1,CSVALSTEAFF,TGCAGCGTTGCTTTGTCGACTGAAGCTTTCTTT
few,.,TRBJ1-2,TRBV5-1,CASSLGAGIYTF,TGCGCCAGCAGCTTGGGAGCAGGGATCTACACCTTC
.,TRBD1,TRBJ1-6,TRBV5-1,CASSLAEADRGNSPLHF,TGCGCCAGCAGCTTGGCCGAGGCGGACAGGGGAAATTCACCCCTCCACTTT
.,.,TRBJ1-2,TRBV6-5,CASRMTGIYGYTF,TGTGCCAGCAGGATGACGGGGATCTATGGCTACACCTTC
few,TRBD1,TRBJ1-1,TRBV7-9,CASSHGQGDVFF,TGTGCCAGCAGTCACGGACAGGGGGATGTTTTCTTT